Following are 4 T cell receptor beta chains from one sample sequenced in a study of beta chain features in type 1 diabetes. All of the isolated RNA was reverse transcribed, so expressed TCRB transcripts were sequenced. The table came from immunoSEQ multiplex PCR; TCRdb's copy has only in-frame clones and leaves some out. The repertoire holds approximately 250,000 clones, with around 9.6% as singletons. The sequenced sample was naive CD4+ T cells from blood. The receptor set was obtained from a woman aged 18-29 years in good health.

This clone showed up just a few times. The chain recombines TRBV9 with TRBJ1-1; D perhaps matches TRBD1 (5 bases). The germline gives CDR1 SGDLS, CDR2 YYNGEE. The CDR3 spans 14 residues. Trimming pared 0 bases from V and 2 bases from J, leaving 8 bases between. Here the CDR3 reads CASSVAQGNTEAFF. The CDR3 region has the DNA TGTGCCAGCAGCGTAGCCCAGGGCAACACTGAAGCTTTCTTT.

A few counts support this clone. The CDR3 DNA reads as TGTGCCAGCAGTGCAGGGGATACCTCCTACGAGCAGTACTTC. Its protein product is CASSAGDTSYEQYF. The chain carries TRBV6-1 and TRBJ2-7; a weak D match, TRBD1 (6 bases). This CDR3 has 14 residues. CDR1 is MNHNS, CDR2 SASEGT, per germline. With 4 bases removed from V and 0 bases from J, the gap between germline ends came to 10 bases.

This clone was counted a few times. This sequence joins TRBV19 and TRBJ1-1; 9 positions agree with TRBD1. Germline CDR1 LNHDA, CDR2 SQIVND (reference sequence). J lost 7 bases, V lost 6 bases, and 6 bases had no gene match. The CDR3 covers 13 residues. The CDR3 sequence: CASRTGGTGEAFF. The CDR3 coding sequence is TGTGCCAGTAGGACAGGGGGAACAGGTGAAGCTTTCTTT.

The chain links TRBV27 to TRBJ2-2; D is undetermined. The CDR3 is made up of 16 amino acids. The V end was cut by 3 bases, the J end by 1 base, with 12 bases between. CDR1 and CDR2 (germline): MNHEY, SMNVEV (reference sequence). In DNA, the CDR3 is TGTGCCAGCAGTTTTTTACGCGGAGTGAACACCGGGGAGCTGTTTTTT. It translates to CASSFLRGVNTGELFF.